This is a list of T cell receptor beta chains from one sample in a study of T cells in Graves' hyperthyroidism and ophthalmopathy. TCRdb passed the multiplex PCR reads through MiXCR, listing each CDR3 protein once. The sample has hundreds of thousands of distinct CDR3 sequences, around 38% seen once. The sequenced sample consisted of blood. These receptors all stem from a man in his late teens or twenties with Graves' hyperthyroidism. Both conserved end residues are trimmed from each CDR3. D genes are given only for firm matches.

D gene: NA
V gene: TRBV14
J gene: TRBJ1-1
CDR3 protein: ASSPNSFGTEAF

D gene: NA
V gene: TRBV9
J gene: TRBJ1-6
CDR3 protein: ASSRQSFNSPLH

D gene: NA
V gene: TRBV12-3/TRBV12-4
J gene: TRBJ1-1
CDR3 protein: ASRTTQNTEAF

D gene: NA
V gene: TRBV12-3/TRBV12-4
J gene: TRBJ1-6
CDR3 protein: ASTLGSSYNSPLH

D gene: NA
V gene: TRBV25-1
J gene: TRBJ1-6
CDR3 protein: ASYDGGSPLH

D gene: NA
V gene: TRBV7-3
J gene: TRBJ1-4
CDR3 protein: ASSDDGTAWSEKLF

D gene: TRBD1
V gene: TRBV19
J gene: TRBJ2-2
CDR3 protein: ATMDRGGSGELF

D gene: NA
V gene: TRBV2
J gene: TRBJ1-2
CDR3 protein: ASLTRNYGYT

D gene: NA
V gene: TRBV7-9
J gene: TRBJ2-5
CDR3 protein: ASSLTTETQY

D gene: NA
V gene: TRBV11-2
J gene: TRBJ1-1
CDR3 protein: ASSLDQRLTEAF

D gene: NA
V gene: TRBV6-5
J gene: TRBJ1-1
CDR3 protein: ASSRGAAEAF

D gene: TRBD1
V gene: TRBV9
J gene: TRBJ1-2
CDR3 protein: ASSVDGTGGRYGYT

D gene: NA
V gene: TRBV11-2
J gene: TRBJ1-1
CDR3 protein: ASSPAGWGDENTEAF

D gene: TRBD2
V gene: TRBV7-2
J gene: TRBJ2-5
CDR3 protein: ASSLERGGQETQY

D gene: NA
V gene: TRBV19
J gene: TRBJ1-1
CDR3 protein: ASSITSGEPF

D gene: NA
V gene: TRBV13
J gene: TRBJ2-7
CDR3 protein: ATGAGVGEQY

D gene: NA
V gene: TRBV6-1
J gene: TRBJ1-2
CDR3 protein: ASSGAASYGHT

D gene: TRBD1
V gene: TRBV10-3
J gene: TRBJ2-7
CDR3 protein: AISERTGGDEQY

D gene: NA
V gene: TRBV7-8
J gene: TRBJ2-7
CDR3 protein: ASSLDLGLGEQY

D gene: NA
V gene: TRBV5-1
J gene: TRBJ2-7
CDR3 protein: ASSPDGLNNEQY

D gene: NA
V gene: TRBV24-1
J gene: TRBJ1-5
CDR3 protein: ATSPGPRQDQPQH

D gene: NA
V gene: TRBV20-1
J gene: TRBJ2-7
CDR3 protein: SANPDMGEQY

D gene: NA
V gene: TRBV6-4
J gene: TRBJ1-2
CDR3 protein: ASSEARGYGYT

D gene: NA
V gene: TRBV6-1
J gene: TRBJ2-7
CDR3 protein: ASSEGGTAAEQY

D gene: NA
V gene: TRBV9
J gene: TRBJ2-6
CDR3 protein: ASSQKGAGANVLT

D gene: NA
V gene: TRBV4-1
J gene: TRBJ1-1
CDR3 protein: ASSQAVGLAEAF

D gene: NA
V gene: TRBV9
J gene: TRBJ1-3
CDR3 protein: ASSVWMKPGNTIY

D gene: NA
V gene: TRBV9
J gene: TRBJ2-7
CDR3 protein: ASSVASGVAGEQY

D gene: TRBD1
V gene: TRBV25-1
J gene: TRBJ1-2
CDR3 protein: ASSGGGGHGTATYGYT

D gene: NA
V gene: TRBV6-5
J gene: TRBJ2-2
CDR3 protein: ASSHTGTAGGELF

D gene: NA
V gene: TRBV7-2
J gene: TRBJ1-3
CDR3 protein: ASSSLGGYGNTIY

D gene: NA
V gene: TRBV5-1
J gene: TRBJ2-7
CDR3 protein: ASSLGLERREQY

D gene: TRBD2
V gene: TRBV7-2
J gene: TRBJ2-5
CDR3 protein: ASSLRTSETQY

D gene: TRBD2
V gene: TRBV7-9
J gene: TRBJ2-1
CDR3 protein: ASSLTGTSGRGEQF

D gene: NA
V gene: TRBV12-3/TRBV12-4
J gene: TRBJ2-7
CDR3 protein: ASSLLRGINEQY

D gene: TRBD1
V gene: TRBV7-9
J gene: TRBJ2-7
CDR3 protein: ASTSDREDEQY

D gene: NA
V gene: TRBV2
J gene: TRBJ2-2
CDR3 protein: ASSPSQGSTGELF

D gene: TRBD1
V gene: TRBV15
J gene: TRBJ2-7
CDR3 protein: ATSRRDRGLYEQY

D gene: NA
V gene: TRBV3-1
J gene: TRBJ1-1
CDR3 protein: ASGRSRGHTEAF

D gene: NA
V gene: TRBV2
J gene: TRBJ1-2
CDR3 protein: ASSEITGRDYGYT

D gene: NA
V gene: TRBV20-1
J gene: TRBJ2-2
CDR3 protein: SAGTPANTGELF

D gene: NA
V gene: TRBV6-1
J gene: TRBJ1-2
CDR3 protein: ASRGDPSEYGYT

D gene: TRBD2
V gene: TRBV7-8
J gene: TRBJ2-7
CDR3 protein: ASSSGLAANLEQY

D gene: NA
V gene: TRBV12-3/TRBV12-4
J gene: TRBJ1-4
CDR3 protein: ASHGRSNEKLF

D gene: NA
V gene: TRBV19
J gene: TRBJ1-3
CDR3 protein: ASSWRRTGNTIY

D gene: TRBD1
V gene: TRBV6-2/TRBV6-3
J gene: TRBJ1-2
CDR3 protein: ASSYGQGGPGYT

D gene: NA
V gene: TRBV5-5
J gene: TRBJ2-5
CDR3 protein: ASSAQLQEETQY

D gene: NA
V gene: TRBV7-2
J gene: TRBJ2-5
CDR3 protein: ASSLGKVESQY

D gene: NA
V gene: TRBV6-5
J gene: TRBJ2-5
CDR3 protein: ASSEGVEETQY

D gene: NA
V gene: TRBV2
J gene: TRBJ1-6
CDR3 protein: ASSTRDTSSYNSPLH

D gene: TRBD2
V gene: TRBV20-1
J gene: TRBJ2-7
CDR3 protein: SARDAGGPSYEQY

D gene: NA
V gene: TRBV5-6
J gene: TRBJ2-7
CDR3 protein: ASSGDPKY

D gene: NA
V gene: TRBV7-9
J gene: TRBJ2-7
CDR3 protein: ASSLGHRDMSYEQY